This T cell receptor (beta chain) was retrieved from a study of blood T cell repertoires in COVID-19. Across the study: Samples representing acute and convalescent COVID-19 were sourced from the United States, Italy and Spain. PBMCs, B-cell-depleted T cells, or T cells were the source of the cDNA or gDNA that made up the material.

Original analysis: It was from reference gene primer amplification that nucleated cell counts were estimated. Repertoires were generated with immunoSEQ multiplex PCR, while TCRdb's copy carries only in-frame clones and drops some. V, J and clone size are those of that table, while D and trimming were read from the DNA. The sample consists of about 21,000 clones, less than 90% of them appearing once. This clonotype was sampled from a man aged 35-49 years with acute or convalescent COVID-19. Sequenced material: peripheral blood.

CDR3 protein: CASSLMDGRGYTF. CDR3 sequence (DNA): TGTGCCAGCAGTTTAATGGACGGGAGGGGCTACACCTTC. The chain uses TRBV12-3 or TRBV12-4 and TRBJ1-2; D gene ambiguous. The V end was cut by 2 bases, the J end by 8 bases, with 12 bases between. The CDR3 has 13 amino acids.